These 12 T cell receptor beta chains were all obtained from the same sample, sequenced in a study of blood T cell repertoires in COVID-19. Produced via immunoSEQ multiplex PCR; TCRdb's table is partial and in-frame only. Here the sample spans about 120,000 clones, roughly three quarters being singletons. The source material was peripheral blood. The receptors stem from a human donor in a cohort sampled during active COVID-19.

The rearrangement uses TRBV9 and TRBJ2-1, with D perhaps matching TRBD1 (5 bases). Trimming removed 2 bases from V and 7 bases from J, with 16 bases in between. The CDR3 runs 15 residues. The germline CDR1 and CDR2 sequences are SGDLS and YYNGEE. The CDR3 nucleotides read TGTGCCAGCAGCGTCACCCCTGGGGCTGGGAATGAGCAGTTCTTC. Protein product: CASSVTPGAGNEQFF.

The rearrangement uses TRBV5-1 and TRBJ1-1; D gene unclear. Per the germline V gene, CDR1 is SGHRS and CDR2 is YFSETQ. Trimming left V 0 bases short and J 2 bases short, with 8 bases between. This CDR3 is built from 14 residues. The CDR3: CASSLAGPNTEAFF. Here the CDR3 DNA reads TGCGCCAGCAGCTTGGCTGGGCCCAACACTGAAGCTTTCTTT. The whole variable domain, filled in from reference TRBV5-1 and TRBJ1-1, reads KAGVTQTPRYLIKTRGQQVTLSCSPISGHRSVSWYQQTPGQGLQFLFEYFSETQRNKGNFPGRFSGRQFSNSRSEMNVSTLELGDSALYLCASSLAGPNTEAFFGQGTRLTVV.

The DNA for the CDR3 is TGTGCCAGCTCACCACCGGGACAGGGGGACTACGAGCAGTACTTC. It yields the protein CASSPPGQGDYEQYF. The V call is TRBV18, the J call TRBJ2-7; 11 positions agree with TRBD1. V shed 0 bases and J 3 bases; nucleotides not matched to a gene: 1. The CDR3 spans 15 residues. In germline, CDR1 is KGHSH, CDR2 LQKENI.

V usage is TRBV4-1 and J usage is TRBJ1-2; 8 bases map to TRBD1. Germline V gives CDR1 MGHRA, CDR2 YSYEKL. The CDR3 sequence is 15 residues long. V was clipped by 1 base and J by 6 bases; unmatched bases: 7. DNA for the CDR3: TGCGCCAGCAGCCAAGCGGGGACAGGAGCGCATGGCTACACCTTC. Its translation: CASSQAGTGAHGYTF.

Only a few counts were recorded for this clone. The sample contains more than one DNA sequence encoding this CDR3. V usage is TRBV18 and J usage is TRBJ2-7; D may be TRBD2 (5 bases). V was cut by 6 bases and J by 3 bases, with 9 bases left in between. The CDR3 is made up of 12 amino acids. Germline CDR1 KGHSH, CDR2 LQKENI. The CDR3 DNA sequence: TGTGCCAGCTCGCTGGGGAGCTACGAGCAGTACTTC. This encodes CASSLGSYEQYF.

The CDR3 coding sequence is TGCGCCAGCAGCAGTACTAGCGGGGAGTACACAGATACGCAGTATTTT. Its translation is CASSSTSGEYTDTQYF. The V call is TRBV5-1, the J call TRBJ2-3; 10 positions match TRBD2. This CDR3 spans 16 amino acids. V shed 4 bases and J 2 bases; nucleotides not matched to a gene: 7. Germline CDR1 and CDR2: SGHRS and YFSETQ.

V usage is TRBV28 and J usage is TRBJ2-7; weak D call: TRBD2 (5 bases). Trimming cost V 1 base and J 0 bases, with 7 bases left between them. CDR1 and CDR2 (germline): MDHEN, SYDVKM. The CDR3 contains 14 residues. The CDR3: CASSLLASSYEQYF. As DNA, the CDR3 is TGTGCCAGCAGTTTATTAGCGTCCTCCTACGAGCAGTACTTC. Together with reference TRBV28 and TRBJ2-7, the CDR3 gives the full variable domain: DVKVTQSSRYLVKRTGEKVFLECVQDMDHENMFWYRQDPGLGLRLIYFSYDVKMKEKGDIPEGYSVSREKKERFSLILESASTNQTSMYLCASSLLASSYEQYFGPGTRLTVT.

The V call is TRBV29-1, the J call TRBJ2-7; 7 bases are shared with TRBD1. The CDR3 is made up of 13 amino acids. The junction had 8 bases not matched to a gene; V was cut back by 6 bases and J by 3 bases. Germline V gives CDR1 SQVTM, CDR2 ANQGSEA. The CDR3 sequence: CSVRGQSHYEQYF. CDR3 in DNA: TGCAGCGTCCGGGGACAGTCCCACTACGAGCAGTACTTC.

V usage is TRBV7-8 and J usage is TRBJ2-5, with TRBD2 matching 12 bases. The germline CDR1 and CDR2 sequences are SGHVS and FQNEAQ. With V trimmed by 6 bases and J by 0 bases, 8 bases remained unmatched. CDR3 size: 17 residues. Here the CDR3 DNA reads TGTGCCAGCAGACCCCTAGCGGGGGGGACGTACCAAGAGACCCAGTACTTC. Translating gives CASRPLAGGTYQETQYF.

This clone was observed a few times. The V call is TRBV6-5, the J call TRBJ2-7, with a weak D call TRBD2 (6 bases). This CDR3 is 14 amino acids long. V lost 6 bases and J 0 bases, leaving 12 bases between the germline ends. CDR1 is MNHEY, CDR2 SVGAGI, per germline. The CDR3 loop reads CASRPGGLSYEQYF. The CDR3 nucleotides are TGTGCCAGCAGACCCGGGGGACTCTCCTACGAGCAGTACTTC.

This clone was seen a few times. The chain links TRBV5-1 to TRBJ2-5; D is perhaps TRBD2 (5 bases). The germline V gene encodes CDR1 SGHRS and CDR2 YFSETQ. Trimming cost V 0 bases and J 5 bases, with 11 bases left between them. The length of the CDR3 is 14 residues. The CDR3 coding sequence is TGCGCCAGCAGCTTGGCCGTGGGAGTGGAGACCCAGTACTTC. The encoded protein is CASSLAVGVETQYF.

This clone was counted only a few times. This rearrangement joins TRBV3-1 (or the pseudogene TRBV3-2) to TRBJ2-7, with D possibly TRBD2 on 6 matching bases. Between the trimmed V and J ends, which lost 7 bases and 6 bases, there was a span of 16 bases. CDR1 LGHDT and CDR2 YNNKEL come from the germline V gene (reference sequence). CDR3 length equals 13 residues. CDR3 in amino acids: CASTFGGNSEQYF. CDR3 nucleotides: TGTGCCAGCACCTTTGGGGGGAATTCCGAGCAGTACTTC.